This T cell receptor (beta chain) was found in a study of early T cells in non-severe SARS-CoV-2 infection (dated by TCRdb to the early 2020s). Regarding the complete study: Because TCR sequencing relied on bulk RNA taken from unsorted whole blood, pairing of alpha and beta chains was not possible. The investigation overall reported the following: VDJdb matching was skewed toward anti-spike CD8 responses and likely underestimated virus-specific expansions, missing private and CD4 specificities.

The library was made by 5' RACE. The sequencer was a NextSeq 500. Unique molecular identifiers were attached to individual cDNA molecules in the TCR library protocol so that sequencing error and PCR bias could be corrected. Both TCR alpha and beta chains were sequenced, and tight co-correlation was observed between alpha and beta sequence abundances in each sample. Under the source paper's analysis protocol: Decombinator V4 was used to perform V gene, J gene and CDR3 annotation of TCR sequences. Expanded TCRs were defined as changing significantly between any two time points under a Poisson model with p below 0.0001. Abundances of TCRs were expressed as counts per million after normalisation to the total number of TCRs sequenced in each sample. TRAV1-2 paired with TRAJ12, TRAJ20 or TRAJ33 defined MAIT TCRs, while TRAV10 paired with TRAJ18 defined iNKT TCRs. VDJdb, accessed 1 November 2021, was searched for CMV, EBV and SARS-CoV-2 annotated TCRs, excluding TCRs annotated for multiple antigens. TCRdb applied fastp at Q25 and MiXCR to the public reads, then kept only in-frame beta chains. Here each entry gathers all rows of one CDR3 protein and keeps the most common genes and DNA. Here the V and J calls rest on TCRdb's processing, not on the authors' analysis. The sample has approximately 38,000 distinct CDR3 sequences on record, roughly 4.2% of them singletons. The ten most abundant clones make up about 5.5% of the sample.

In its sample, this clonotype was seen many times. Its antigen is still unknown. Base qualities are not provided; no much larger clone lies one nucleotide away. A case-control design nested within a healthcare worker cohort in London, UK, was used, with weekly nasopharyngeal swab PCR tests and blood sampling performed. Healthcare workers were recruited during the week of the UK lockdown, between 23 and 31 March 2020, and followed weekly for up to about 15 weeks. Relative to germline, V is 5 bases shorter and J is 2 bases shorter, with 16 bases between their ends. The CDR3 has 15 amino acids, counting the end cysteine and phenylalanine. Kept here is only the CDR3 DNA, which spans 45 bases and is read in frame from base 1. Per the germline V gene, SNHLY is the CDR1 and FYNNEI is the CDR2.

The sequenced material came from whole blood. This chain is built from TRBV2 and TRBJ2-7; TRBD1 might be the D gene, on 6 matching bases. The clonotype comes from an adult who was a healthcare worker with PCR-confirmed SARS-CoV-2 infection or an uninfected control (not recorded which). The DNA reads TGTGCCAGCAGTACCCGGGACACAGCCACCTACGAGCAGTACTTC. This codes for CASSTRDTATYEQYF.